This T cell receptor (beta chain) was identified during a study of shared clonotypes between healthy human individuals. Every subset had its genomic DNA shared out evenly among several immunoSEQ plates. Some clones are missing from TCRdb's copy, which holds only in-frame ones; the method was immunoSEQ multiplex PCR. The sample shows around 2.1 million clones, approximately 94% of them seen only once. Trimming cost V 3 bases and J 4 bases; bases outside gene matches: 2. This CDR3 is 14 amino acids long. The germline V gene encodes CDR1 SGHTA and CDR2 FQGNSA. The sequencing input was naive CD4+ T cells sorted from blood. Noted subset: CD45RA+ positively selected. The receptor comes from a man between 18 and 35 years old in good health. The rearrangement uses TRBV7-2 and TRBJ1-2; TRBD1 matches 10 bases. In DNA, the CDR3 is TGTGCCAGCAGCTTTGGGACAGGGGTCTATGGCTACACCTTC. The encoded protein is CASSFGTGVYGYTF.